The clone carrying this T cell receptor beta chain was found once. The data are from a study of technical replicates of blood from a few donors. Repertoires were generated with immunoSEQ multiplex PCR, while TCRdb's copy carries only in-frame clones and drops some. The table includes about 90,000 clones, 85% to 95% detected once. Trimming shortened V by 4 bases and J by 7 bases, and 14 bases separated the two germline ends. Germline CDR1 reads MGHRA; CDR2 reads YSYEKL. This CDR3 contains 13 residues. The source is a human donor in good health. This rearrangement joins TRBV4-1 to TRBJ2-7; the D gene is possibly TRBD1 (5 bases). Sequences were obtained from T cells isolated from PBMCs. As DNA, the CDR3 is TGCGCCAGCAGCCCAACGGTGGGGCGGGAGCAGTACTTC. Translation: CASSPTVGREQYF.